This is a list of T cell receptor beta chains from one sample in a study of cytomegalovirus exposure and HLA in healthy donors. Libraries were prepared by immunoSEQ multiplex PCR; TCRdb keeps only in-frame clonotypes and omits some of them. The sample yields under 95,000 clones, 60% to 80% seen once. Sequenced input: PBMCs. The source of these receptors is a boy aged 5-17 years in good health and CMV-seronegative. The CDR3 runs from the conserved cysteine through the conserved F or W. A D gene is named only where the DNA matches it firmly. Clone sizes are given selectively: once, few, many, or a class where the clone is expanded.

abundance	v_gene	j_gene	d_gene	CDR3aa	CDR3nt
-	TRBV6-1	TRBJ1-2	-	CASSGGRFEANYGYTF	TGTGCCAGCAGTGGCGGCCGATTCGAAGCTAACTATGGCTACACCTTC
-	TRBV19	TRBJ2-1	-	CASSPDYSTYNEQFF	TGTGCCAGTAGCCCGGACTATTCAACGTACAATGAGCAGTTCTTC
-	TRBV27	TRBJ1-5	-	CASSFGTNQPQHF	TGTGCCAGCAGTTTTGGGACAAATCAGCCCCAGCATTTT
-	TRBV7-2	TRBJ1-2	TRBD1	CASSPDRGGGYTF	TGTGCCAGCAGCCCGGACAGGGGGGGTGGCTACACCTTC
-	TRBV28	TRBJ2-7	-	CASSPETGPSYEQYF	TGTGCCAGCAGTCCGGAGACAGGCCCGTCCTACGAGCAGTACTTC
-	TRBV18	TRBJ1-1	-	CASSPGHVVAEAFF	TGTGCCAGCTCACCAGGGCACGTGGTGGCTGAAGCTTTCTTT
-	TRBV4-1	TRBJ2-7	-	CASSQDGGAEQYF	TGCGCCAGCAGCCAAGATGGGGGGGCCGAGCAGTACTTC
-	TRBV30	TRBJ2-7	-	CAWSSSERGPYEQYF	TGTGCCTGGAGCTCTAGCGAGAGGGGCCCCTACGAGCAGTACTTC
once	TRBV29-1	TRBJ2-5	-	CSVAWGGAGETQYF	TGCAGCGTTGCCTGGGGCGGGGCGGGAGAGACCCAGTACTTC
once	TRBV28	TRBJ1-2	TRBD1	CASSGGTGGSGYGYTF	TGTGCCAGCAGTGGCGGGACAGGAGGTTCGGGCTATGGCTACACCTTC
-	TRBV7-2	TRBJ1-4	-	CATSKTNEKLFF	TGTGCCACGAGCAAAACTAATGAAAAACTGTTTTTT
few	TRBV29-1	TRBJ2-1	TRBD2	CSVEGLAGGDGYNEQFF	TGCAGCGTTGAGGGGCTAGCGGGGGGCGACGGCTACAATGAGCAGTTCTTC
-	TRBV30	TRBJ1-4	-	CAWSVPGALSSGATNEKLFF	TGTGCCTGGAGTGTTCCCGGAGCGCTTTCCTCAGGGGCGACTAATGAAAAACTGTTTTTT
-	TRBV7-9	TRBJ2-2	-	CASSLAGPGAGELFF	TGTGCCAGCAGCTTAGCGGGTCCCGGGGCCGGGGAGCTGTTTTTT
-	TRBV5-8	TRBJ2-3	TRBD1	CASSSGQARNTDTQYF	TGTGCCAGCAGCTCCGGACAGGCAAGAAACACAGATACGCAGTATTTT
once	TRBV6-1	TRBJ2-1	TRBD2	CASSEKTSGSDEQFF	TGTGCCAGCAGTGAAAAGACTAGCGGGAGTGATGAGCAGTTCTTC
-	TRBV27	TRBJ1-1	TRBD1	CASGGQGRTEAFF	TGTGCCAGCGGGGGACAGGGCCGCACTGAAGCTTTCTTT
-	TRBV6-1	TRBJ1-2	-	CASRARVENGYTF	TGTGCCAGCAGGGCCAGGGTGGAGAATGGCTACACCTTC
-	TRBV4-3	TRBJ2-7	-	CASSQDPSGGSYEQYF	TGCGCCAGCAGCCAAGATCCATCGGGGGGCTCATACGAGCAGTACTTC
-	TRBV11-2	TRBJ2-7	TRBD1	CASSLVGTANEQYF	TGTGCCAGCAGCTTAGTGGGGACAGCCAACGAGCAGTACTTC
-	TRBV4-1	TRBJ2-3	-	CASSQAGTRADTQYF	TGCGCCAGCAGCCAAGCCGGGACACGGGCAGATACGCAGTATTTT
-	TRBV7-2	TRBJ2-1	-	CASTLQEGGYNEQFF	TGTGCCAGCACCCTACAGGAGGGGGGGTACAATGAGCAGTTCTTC
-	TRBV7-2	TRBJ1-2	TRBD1	CASSPQGQGASYGYTF	TGTGCCAGCAGCCCGCAGGGACAGGGGGCATCGTATGGCTACACCTTC
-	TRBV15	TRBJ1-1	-	CATSRGTTTNTEAFF	TGTGCCACCAGCAGGGGGACAACTACGAACACTGAAGCTTTCTTT
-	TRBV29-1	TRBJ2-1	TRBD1	CSVGPDRGGEEQFF	TGCAGCGTTGGGCCGGACAGGGGGGGGGAGGAGCAGTTCTTC
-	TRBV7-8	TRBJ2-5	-	CASSLAIGSTETQYF	TGTGCCAGCAGCTTAGCGATCGGGAGTACCGAGACCCAGTACTTC
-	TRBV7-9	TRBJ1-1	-	CASRADTNTEAFF	TGTGCCAGCAGGGCCGACACGAACACTGAAGCTTTCTTT
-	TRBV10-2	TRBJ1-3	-	CASSSRWRTDSGNTIYF	TGCGCCAGCTCCTCCCGATGGAGGACCGACTCTGGAAACACCATATATTTT
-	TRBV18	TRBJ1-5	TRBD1	CASSQKGAGEPQHF	TGTGCCAGCTCACAGAAGGGGGCCGGTGAGCCCCAGCATTTT
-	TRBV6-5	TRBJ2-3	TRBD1	CASRDRDLGTDTQYF	TGTGCCAGCAGAGACAGGGATTTAGGGACAGATACGCAGTATTTT
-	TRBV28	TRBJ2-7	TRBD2	CASSSGTSGNYEQYF	TGTGCCAGCAGCTCCGGGACTAGCGGGAACTACGAGCAGTACTTC
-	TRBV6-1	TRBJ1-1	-	CASSFSEAFF	TGTGCCAGCAGCTTCAGTGAAGCTTTCTTT
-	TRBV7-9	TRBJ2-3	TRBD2	CASSLILAGTVDTQYF	TGTGCCAGCAGCTTAATACTAGCGGGGACCGTGGATACGCAGTATTTT
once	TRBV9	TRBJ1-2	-	CASSPMDMDYGYTF	TGTGCCAGCAGCCCTATGGACATGGACTATGGCTACACCTTC
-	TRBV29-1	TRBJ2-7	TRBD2	CSVEGTSKPYEQYF	TGCAGCGTTGAAGGGACTAGCAAGCCCTACGAGCAGTACTTC
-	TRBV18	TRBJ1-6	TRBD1	CASSPTGTGGGSPLHF	TGTGCCAGCTCACCGACCGGGACAGGGGGGGGCTCACCCCTCCACTTT
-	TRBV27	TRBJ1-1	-	CASSLGGWTEAFF	TGTGCCAGCAGTTTGGGGGGGTGGACTGAAGCTTTCTTT
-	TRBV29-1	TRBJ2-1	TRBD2	CSVAAGVRNEQFF	TGCAGCGTGGCGGCGGGAGTTCGTAATGAGCAGTTCTTC
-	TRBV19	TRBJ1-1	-	CASSIERFNTEAFF	TGTGCCAGTAGTATTGAGAGGTTCAACACTGAAGCTTTCTTT
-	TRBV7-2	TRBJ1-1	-	CASSLGYRGDTEAFF	TGTGCCAGCAGCTTAGGATACCGGGGTGACACTGAAGCTTTCTTT
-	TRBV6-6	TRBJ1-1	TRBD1	CASSYRGQGNTEAFF	TGTGCCAGCAGTTACAGAGGACAGGGTAACACTGAAGCTTTCTTT
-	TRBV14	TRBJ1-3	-	CASSQLIYGTPVSGNTIYF	TGTGCCAGCAGCCAACTCATTTACGGGACACCAGTCTCTGGAAACACCATATATTTT
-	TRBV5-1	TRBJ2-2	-	CASEPGSGTGELFF	TGCGCCAGTGAGCCCGGGAGTGGCACCGGGGAGCTGTTTTTT
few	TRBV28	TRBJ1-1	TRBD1	CASSLSRTGVTEAFF	TGTGCCAGCAGTTTATCGAGGACAGGGGTAACTGAAGCTTTCTTT
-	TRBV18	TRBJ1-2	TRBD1	CASSAGTGDNYGYTF	TGTGCCAGCTCAGCTGGGACAGGGGATAACTATGGCTACACCTTC
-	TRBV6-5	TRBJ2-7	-	CASGTNSYEQYF	TGTGCCAGCGGCACAAACTCCTACGAGCAGTACTTC
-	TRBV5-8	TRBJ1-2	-	CASSLIQTTSYGYTF	TGTGCCAGCAGCTTGATACAGACTACCAGCTATGGCTACACCTTC
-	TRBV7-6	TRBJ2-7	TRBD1	CASSLVQGSYEQYF	TGTGCCAGCAGCTTAGTACAGGGGTCCTACGAGCAGTACTTC
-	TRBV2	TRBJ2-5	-	CASSPLETQYF	TGTGCCAGCAGTCCTTTAGAGACCCAGTACTTC
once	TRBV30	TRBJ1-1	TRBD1	CAWSGGTGSREAFF	TGTGCCTGGAGTGGTGGGACAGGGTCTAGGGAAGCTTTCTTT
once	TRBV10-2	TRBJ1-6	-	CASTGLGQSPLHF	TGCGCCAGCACAGGGCTAGGGCAATCACCCCTCCACTTT
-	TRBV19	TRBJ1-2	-	CASSITPGYGYTF	TGTGCCAGTAGTATTACCCCAGGATATGGCTACACCTTC
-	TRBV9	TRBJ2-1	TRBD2	CASSDGGGTYNEQFF	TGTGCCAGCAGCGATGGCGGGGGGACCTACAATGAGCAGTTCTTC
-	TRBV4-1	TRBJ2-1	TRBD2	CASSQLGLAAYNEQFF	TGCGCCAGCAGCCAACTAGGACTAGCGGCTTACAATGAGCAGTTCTTC
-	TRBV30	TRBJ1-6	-	CAWSVESMPFNSYNSPLHF	TGTGCCTGGAGTGTAGAGTCAATGCCCTTCAACTCCTATAATTCACCCCTCCACTTT
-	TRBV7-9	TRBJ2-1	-	CASSLALALNEQFF	TGTGCCAGCAGCTTAGCGCTAGCGCTGAATGAGCAGTTCTTC
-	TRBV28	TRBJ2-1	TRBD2	CASSLGLAGYNEQFF	TGTGCCAGCAGTTTAGGACTAGCGGGTTACAATGAGCAGTTCTTC
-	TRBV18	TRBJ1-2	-	CASSKGREDYGYTF	TGTGCCAGCAGCAAGGGCAGGGAAGACTATGGCTACACCTTC
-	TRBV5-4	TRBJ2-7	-	CASSFYGELSYEQYF	TGTGCCAGCAGCTTTTACGGGGAATTATCCTACGAGCAGTACTTC
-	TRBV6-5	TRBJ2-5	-	CASSYSENLQETQYF	TGTGCCAGCAGTTACTCAGAGAACTTACAAGAGACCCAGTACTTC